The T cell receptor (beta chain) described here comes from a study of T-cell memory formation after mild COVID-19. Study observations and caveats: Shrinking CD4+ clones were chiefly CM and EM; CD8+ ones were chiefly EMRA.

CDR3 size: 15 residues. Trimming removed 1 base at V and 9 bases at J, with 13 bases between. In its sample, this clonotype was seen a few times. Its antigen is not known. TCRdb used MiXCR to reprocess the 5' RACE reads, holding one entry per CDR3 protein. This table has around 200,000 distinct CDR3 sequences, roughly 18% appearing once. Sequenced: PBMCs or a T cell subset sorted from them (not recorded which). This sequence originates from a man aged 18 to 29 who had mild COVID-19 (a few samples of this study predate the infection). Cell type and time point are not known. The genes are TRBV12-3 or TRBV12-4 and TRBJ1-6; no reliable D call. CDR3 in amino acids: CASSLGSLQGSPLHF. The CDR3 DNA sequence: TGTGCCAGCAGTTTAGGGTCCCTCCAAGGTTCACCCCTCCACTTT.